A selection of T cell receptor beta chains follows, all from one sample in a study of T cell repertoires in cytomegalovirus infection. These receptors have no identified antigens. TCRdb analysed the reads with MiXCR anew, one entry per CDR3 protein. The data show about 700,000 distinct CDR3 sequences, about 30% seen once. Sequenced here: cultured PBMCs, sampled from culture after CMV antigen stimulation. These receptors all stem from a human donor in good health (CMV status not recorded). Some clones in this sample may be carry-over from other donors' samples. CDR3s include the opening cysteine and the closing phenylalanine or tryptophan. D genes are given only for firm matches. A clone size is listed for some rows: how often the clone was seen (once, few, many), or a class if it is expanded.

>TRBJ2-1|-|TRBV29-1|-
CSVEGRTYNEQFF
TGCAGCGTTGAGGGCAGAACCTACAATGAGCAGTTCTTC
>TRBJ2-1|-|TRBV12-5|few
CASGPGQTEQFF
TGTGCTAGTGGTCCCGGACAGACGGAGCAGTTCTTC
>TRBJ2-5|TRBD2|TRBV5-4|few
CASSLETSGAMKTQYF
TGTGCCAGCAGCTTGGAGACTAGCGGGGCAATGAAGACCCAGTACTTC
>TRBJ2-7|TRBD2|TRBV2|-
CASRLAGATDEQYF
TGTGCCAGCAGACTAGCGGGGGCCACCGACGAGCAGTACTTC
>TRBJ1-6|-|TRBV4-1|few
CASSQIGSPLHF
TGCGCCAGCAGCCAAATCGGGTCACCCCTCCACTTT
>TRBJ2-3|TRBD2|TRBV7-2|-
CASSHRTSGSIHPDTQYF
TGTGCCAGCAGCCATCGGACTAGCGGGAGTATTCACCCAGATACGCAGTATTTT
>TRBJ2-7|TRBD1|TRBV2|-
CASIGQGEYEQYF
TGTGCCAGCATTGGACAGGGCGAATACGAGCAGTACTTC
>TRBJ2-1|-|TRBV5-8|few
CALRGRNEQFF
TGTGCCCTCAGGGGACGCAATGAGCAGTTCTTC
>TRBJ2-1|TRBD2|TRBV7-6|few
CASSSPLGLADEQFF
TGTGCCAGCAGCTCGCCCTTGGGACTAGCGGATGAGCAGTTCTTC
>TRBJ2-3|-|TRBV20-1|-
CSASRRPQGSDTQYF
TGCAGTGCTAGCCGACGACCTCAGGGGTCAGATACGCAGTATTTT
>TRBJ1-6|-|TRBV7-7|few
CASSPWESPLHF
TGTGCCAGCAGCCCCTGGGAGTCACCCCTCCACTTT
>TRBJ1-5|-|TRBV6-6|-
CASTPGEGKGQPQHF
TGTGCCAGCACCCCTGGGGAGGGGAAGGGTCAGCCCCAGCATTTT
>TRBJ2-3|-|TRBV2|few
CASTRGVTDTQYF
TGTGCTAGCACGCGGGGCGTCACAGATACGCAGTATTTT
>TRBJ2-3|TRBD2|TRBV7-6|many
CASSPLPGLAGATSTDTQYF
TGTGCCAGCAGCCCCCTCCCGGGACTAGCGGGGGCCACTAGCACAGATACGCAGTATTTT
>TRBJ2-7|-|TRBV5-4|-
CASSRESSVGEQYF
TGTGCCAGCAGCCGAGAGTCGTCGGTGGGCGAGCAGTACTTC
>TRBJ1-3|-|TRBV4-1|-
CASSQPGTSGNTIYF
TGCGCCAGCAGCCAACCAGGGACCTCTGGAAACACCATATATTTT
>TRBJ2-3|-|TRBV20-1|few
CSATTRRGESTDTQYF
TGCAGTGCTACGACCCGACGAGGGGAGAGCACAGATACGCAGTATTTT
>TRBJ2-1|TRBD2|TRBV12-3/TRBV12-4|-
CASSPRTSGGWDEQFF
TGTGCCAGCAGTCCACGGACTAGCGGGGGGTGGGATGAGCAGTTCTTC
>TRBJ2-5|-|TRBV4-3|-
CASSQGIDSQETQYF
TGCGCCAGCAGCCAAGGAATAGACAGCCAAGAGACCCAGTACTTC
>TRBJ1-5|-|TRBV28|-
CASSLWTGNQPQHF
TGTGCCAGCAGTTTATGGACAGGCAATCAGCCCCAGCATTTT
>TRBJ2-7|-|TRBV28|few
CASRGTYEQYF
TGTGCCAGCAGGGGAACCTACGAGCAGTACTTC
>TRBJ2-5|TRBD2|TRBV3-1|-
CASSQDSGSGSETQYF
TGTGCCAGCAGCCAAGATAGTGGTAGCGGGAGTGAGACCCAGTACTTC
>TRBJ2-5|TRBD2|TRBV6-8|-
CASRAWGGQETQYF
TGTGCCAGCAGAGCGTGGGGGGGACAAGAGACCCAGTACTTC
>TRBJ1-5|-|TRBV19|-
CASSGGGVWSNQPQHF
TGTGCCAGTAGCGGAGGAGGGGTTTGGAGCAATCAGCCCCAGCATTTT
>TRBJ2-7|-|TRBV5-1|once
CASSLGRAREQYF
TGCGCCAGCAGCTTGGGCAGGGCACGGGAGCAGTACTTC
>TRBJ2-3|-|TRBV7-2|few
CASSSGSRGRRTDTQYF
TGTGCCAGCAGCTCCGGTAGCAGGGGTCGGCGCACAGATACGCAGTATTTT
>TRBJ2-1|-|TRBV5-1|-
CASSWGSGDNEQFF
TGCGCCAGCAGCTGGGGTAGCGGAGACAATGAGCAGTTCTTC
>TRBJ2-3|-|TRBV5-1|few
CASSDETDTQYF
TGCGCCAGCAGCGATGAGACGGATACGCAGTATTTT
>TRBJ2-7|-|TRBV7-8|many
CASSFLGEPHEQYF
TGTGCCAGCAGCTTCCTCGGGGAGCCCCACGAGCAGTACTTC
>TRBJ2-1|TRBD1|TRBV7-2|-
CASSLPSRGRFVSYNEQFF
TGTGCCAGCAGCTTACCCAGCAGGGGGCGTTTTGTTTCCTACAATGAGCAGTTCTTC
>TRBJ2-3|-|TRBV12-3/TRBV12-4|few
CAAGVGAITDTQYF
TGTGCCGCGGGGGTGGGGGCCATCACAGATACGCAGTATTTT
>TRBJ2-7|TRBD2|TRBV19|-
CARRTSGMGEQYF
TGTGCCAGAAGGACTAGCGGGATGGGCGAGCAGTACTTC
>TRBJ2-4|-|TRBV12-5|-
CASGLNEGGGTDIQYF
TGTGCTAGTGGTTTAAACGAGGGCGGGGGCACGGACATTCAGTACTTC
>TRBJ1-4|-|TRBV7-6|many
CASSSPGATNEKLFF
TGTGCCAGCAGCTCCCCTGGGGCAACTAATGAAAAACTGTTTTTT
>TRBJ2-2|-|TRBV12-3/TRBV12-4|few
CASRSLGQSNTGELFF
TGTGCCAGCAGGAGCCTTGGACAGTCAAACACCGGGGAGCTGTTTTTT
>TRBJ1-1|TRBD1|TRBV27|-
CASRDRGTMNTEAFF
TGTGCCAGCAGAGACAGGGGGACAATGAACACTGAAGCTTTCTTT
>TRBJ2-3|TRBD2|TRBV20-1|-
CSAPGTSGMRRASTDTQYF
TGCAGTGCGCCCGGGACTAGCGGGATGAGGAGGGCTAGCACAGATACGCAGTATTTT
>TRBJ2-7|-|TRBV11-2|many
CASSLAGGRYEQYF
TGTGCCAGCAGCTTAGCGGGTGGACGGTACGAGCAGTACTTC
>TRBJ2-3|-|TRBV20-1|-
CSARTSRTDTQYF
TGCAGTGCTAGGACAAGCCGCACAGATACGCAGTATTTT
>TRBJ2-2|-|TRBV2|-
CASSPASIGELFF
TGTGCCAGCAGCCCAGCGTCGATCGGGGAGCTGTTTTTT
>TRBJ2-1|-|TRBV29-1|-
CSVEDWAGDSYNEQFF
TGCAGCGTTGAAGATTGGGCCGGGGACTCCTACAATGAGCAGTTCTTC
>TRBJ1-1|TRBD1|TRBV5-1|-
CASSPRQGRVNTEAFF
TGCGCCAGCAGCCCTCGACAGGGTAGGGTCAACACTGAAGCTTTCTTT
>TRBJ1-3|-|TRBV6-6|-
CASKGPPGGSGNTIYF
TGTGCCAGCAAAGGCCCCCCGGGGGGCTCTGGAAACACCATATATTTT
>TRBJ2-5|-|TRBV20-1|-
CSAEAWGNKKTQYF
TGCAGTGCGGAAGCGTGGGGGAACAAAAAGACCCAGTACTTC
>TRBJ1-3|-|TRBV2|-
CASSEATVSGNTIYF
TGTGCCAGCAGTGAAGCTACAGTATCTGGAAACACCATATATTTT
>TRBJ2-7|-|TRBV7-9|many
CASSLALGYEQYF
TGTGCCAGCAGCTTAGCTCTGGGCTACGAGCAGTACTTC
>TRBJ2-5|TRBD1|TRBV4-2|few
CASSQTTGVETQYF
TGTGCCAGCAGCCAAACGACAGGGGTGGAGACCCAGTACTTC
>TRBJ2-3|-|TRBV7-2|-
CASTLGGDTQYF
TGTGCCAGCACCCTTGGTGGAGATACGCAGTATTTT
>TRBJ2-7|-|TRBV7-9|-
CASSYLASTYEQYF
TGTGCCAGCAGCTATCTAGCGAGCACCTACGAGCAGTACTTC
>TRBJ2-7|-|TRBV7-2|few
CASRRRDGPYYEQYF
TGTGCCAGCAGACGCCGGGACGGGCCCTACTACGAGCAGTACTTC
>TRBJ2-7|-|TRBV28|-
CASISIRHSYEQYF
TGTGCCAGCATTTCAATACGGCACTCCTACGAGCAGTACTTC
>TRBJ2-1|-|TRBV12-5|few
CASGLVLGPGNNEQFF
TGTGCTAGTGGTTTGGTACTCGGCCCCGGGAACAATGAGCAGTTCTTC
>TRBJ2-1|-|TRBV2|-
CASSEQGVEQFF
TGTGCCAGCAGTGAACAAGGGGTTGAGCAGTTCTTC
>TRBJ2-3|-|TRBV7-2|many
CASSLGPKRDTQYF
TGTGCCAGCAGCTTAGGCCCCAAACGAGATACGCAGTATTTT
>TRBJ1-1|-|TRBV19|-
CASSYGPDTEAFF
TGTGCCAGTAGTTATGGACCCGACACTGAAGCTTTCTTT
>TRBJ1-5|-|TRBV6-6|few
CASSPRAGGGQPQHF
TGTGCCAGCAGCCCCAGGGCGGGGGGAGGTCAGCCCCAGCATTTT
>TRBJ2-5|-|TRBV27|-
CASSLGFPRGLQETQYF
TGTGCCAGCAGTTTGGGGTTTCCGCGGGGGCTCCAAGAGACCCAGTACTTC